The 31 T cell receptor beta chains in this list originate from one sample, sequenced in a study of T cells in Graves' hyperthyroidism and ophthalmopathy (dated by TCRdb to about 2019). The method was multiplex PCR. The sequencer was an Illumina HiSeq 2000. The TCR beta CDR3 regions were amplified from RNA transcripts. The TCR CDR3 was subjected to a first round of RT-PCR using the HTBI primer set and the Qiagen OneStep RT-PCR kit. TCRdb itself trimmed the public reads at Q25 with fastp, ran MiXCR and retained productive beta chains. Rows with a matching CDR3 protein are joined into one entry that keeps the most common DNA and genes. The sample table lists about 610,000 distinct CDR3 sequences, about a sixth of them with a count of one. 3% to 4% of the sample rests with the top ten. Sequences were obtained from blood. The receptors stem from a woman aged 40 to 50 with Graves' ophthalmopathy.

This clonotype was seen just once. Since a much larger clone is just one base distant, this may be a read error. The rearrangement joins TRBV5-1 to TRBJ2-7; 9 bases agree with TRBD1. The CDR3 has 13 amino acids. The germline gives CDR1 SGHRS, CDR2 YFSETQ. CDR3 bases: TGCGCCAGCAGCGAGGGACAGGGCTACGATCAGTACTTC. It yields the protein CASSEGQGYDQYF.

This clonotype was detected ten times or more. The chain employs TRBV2 and TRBJ2-5, with D possibly called TRBD1 or TRBD2 (5 bases each). The CDR3 contains 14 residues. V lost 4 bases and J 4 bases, leaving 13 bases between the germline ends. Germline V gives CDR1 SNHLY, CDR2 FYNNEI. In DNA, the CDR3 is TGTGCCAGCAGTGTCGCCCGGGACCTAGAGACCCAGTACTTC. It codes for CASSVARDLETQYF.

The chain employs TRBV4-2 and TRBJ2-1; weak D call: TRBD2 (5 bases). CDR1 and CDR2 (germline): LGHNA, YNFKEQ. V lost 4 bases to trimming and J lost 0 bases, with 10 bases between them. This CDR3 spans 15 amino acids. The CDR3 here is CASSPGYSSYNEQFF. The DNA for the CDR3 is TGTGCCAGCAGCCCGGGGTACAGCTCCTACAATGAGCAGTTCTTC.

This clonotype was picked up many times. The chain employs TRBV5-1 and TRBJ1-4; 9 bases match TRBD1. This CDR3 spans 15 amino acids. Germline CDR1 is SGHRS and CDR2 is YFSETQ. V gave up 4 bases and J gave up 7 bases; unmatched junction bases: 8. CDR3 region: CASSTRTGEGEKLFF. For the CDR3, the DNA is TGCGCCAGCAGCACGCGGACAGGGGAAGGTGAAAAACTGTTTTTT.

V is TRBV4-1 and J is TRBJ2-3, with TRBD1 as a possible D gene (6 bases). Germline V CDR1 and CDR2: MGHRA, YSYEKL. The CDR3 extends over 15 amino acids. Trimming removed 4 bases from V and 0 bases from J, with 11 bases in between. CDR3 bases: TGCGCCAGCAGCCGGCCAGGGGCTAGCACAGATACGCAGTATTTT. Protein sequence: CASSRPGASTDTQYF.

This clonotype came up many times. The chain links TRBV28 to TRBJ2-7; D is possibly TRBD1 (6 bases). CDR1 is MDHEN and CDR2 is SYDVKM in the germline V gene. V was clipped by 3 bases and J by 0 bases, with 12 bases between them. This CDR3 has 15 amino acids. The CDR3 loop reads CASSFSRGYSYEQYF. CDR3 bases: TGTGCCAGCAGTTTTTCCAGGGGTTACTCCTACGAGCAGTACTTC.

In this sample, this clonotype turned up many times. CDR3 coding DNA: TGTGCCAGCAGCCGGGTCCTCGGGCAGCCCCAGCATTTT. This encodes CASSRVLGQPQHF. The V and J genes are TRBV7-2 and TRBJ1-5; the D is unclear. The CDR3 loop spans 13 amino acids. V gave up 5 bases and J gave up 7 bases, with 12 bases separating them. Germline V gene data show CDR1 as SGHTA and CDR2 as FQGNSA.

This clonotype has at least ten counts. The V call is TRBV5-1, the J call TRBJ1-1; the match to TRBD1 covers 9 bases. Germline values: CDR1 SGHRS, CDR2 YFSETQ. The ends lost 4 bases at V and 4 bases at J; junction bases unmatched: 5. CDR3 length: 14 amino acids. CDR3 residues: CASSRDRVGTEAFF. Written as DNA, the CDR3 is TGCGCCAGCAGCCGGGACAGGGTTGGCACTGAAGCTTTCTTT.

This clonotype has ten or more counts. The CDR3 reads CASSPWTSGGYEQFF. The CDR3 DNA sequence: TGTGCCAGCAGTCCCTGGACTAGCGGGGGCTATGAGCAGTTCTTC. The genes are TRBV28 and TRBJ2-1; 13 nucleotides line up with TRBD2. Germline assignment: CDR1 MDHEN and CDR2 SYDVKM. There are 15 residues in the CDR3. V trimming: 5 bases; J trimming: 8 bases; junction bases outside the gene matches: 6.

This clonotype has a count of ten or more. The chain joins TRBV7-9 to TRBJ1-1; tentative D call: TRBD1 (5 bases). CDR3 length: 16 amino acids. The germline CDR1 and CDR2 sequences are SEHNR and FQNEAQ (reference sequence). Trimming pared 0 bases from V and 4 bases from J, leaving 15 bases between. The CDR3 DNA is TGTGCCAGCAGCTTAGCAAGCTCCCCCGGGGGCACTGAAGCTTTCTTT. It translates to CASSLASSPGGTEAFF.

In this sample, this clonotype turned up many times. The chain carries TRBV9 and TRBJ1-2; the D is unclear. V dropped 0 bases and J dropped 1 base, with 16 bases sitting between them. Germline V gives CDR1 SGDLS, CDR2 YYNGEE. The CDR3 spans 17 residues. This CDR3 reads CASSVDRQLPSNYGYTF. The CDR3 coding sequence is TGTGCCAGCAGCGTAGATCGCCAGTTGCCTAGTAACTATGGCTACACCTTC.

This clonotype has ten or more counts. The rearrangement uses TRBV20-1 and TRBJ2-5, with D hard to call. The ends were cut back, 0 bases at V and 7 bases at J, with 6 bases in the middle. This CDR3 comprises 11 residues. Germline lookup yields CDR1 DFQATT and CDR2 SNEGSKA (reference sequence). The CDR3 bases are TGCAGTGCTAGAGATCTGGTGACCCAGTACTTC. It yields the protein CSARDLVTQYF.

This clonotype was seen ten or more times. The chain employs TRBV7-9 and TRBJ1-2; D is possibly TRBD1 (6 bases). Trimming pared 1 base from V and 6 bases from J, leaving 15 bases between. The germline CDR1 and CDR2 sequences are SEHNR and FQNEAQ (reference sequence). The CDR3 contains 15 residues. CDR3 nucleotide sequence: TGTGCCAGCAGCTTAGGTTTATCCGGGGGCGATGGCTACACCTTC. Translating gives CASSLGLSGGDGYTF.

For the CDR3, the DNA is TGTGCCAGCAGCTTAAGAGATTTGCGCCTAAATGGCTACACCTTC. Translating it yields CASSLRDLRLNGYTF. The chain links TRBV7-2 to TRBJ1-2; D unresolved. The CDR3 runs to 15 residues. Trimming removed 2 bases at V and 6 bases at J, with 16 bases between. From germline, CDR1 is SGHTA and CDR2 FQGNSA.

V gene TRBV7-2 combines with J gene TRBJ2-7, with 10 positions matching TRBD1. The CDR3 extends over 16 amino acids. Trimming at V came to 0 bases and at J to 5 bases, leaving 7 bases not matched to a gene. CDR1 SGHTA and CDR2 FQGNSA come from the germline V gene. In DNA form, the CDR3 reads TGTGCCAGCAGCTTAGCGTGGGACAGGGGTATCAACGAGCAGTACTTC. Protein: CASSLAWDRGINEQYF.

Remarks on this clonotype: A much bigger clone sits one base away, suggesting this may be a read error. This chain uses TRBV12-5 with TRBJ1-2; the D is unclear. This CDR3 is built from 14 residues. V lost 4 bases, J lost 3 bases, and 12 bases lay in between. Germline V gene lookup returns CDR1 LGHNT and CDR2 FRNRAP. The DNA for the CDR3 is TGTGCTAGTGGTTCGGCCGAAATATACTATGGCTACACCTTC. Encoded protein: CASGSAEIYYGYTF.

This clonotype came up many times. V is TRBV7-6 and J is TRBJ2-3, with TRBD2 as a possible D gene (5 bases). V was trimmed by 4 bases and J by 9 bases, leaving 11 bases between them. Looked up from germline, CDR1 is SGHVS and CDR2 is FNYEAQ. This CDR3 has 12 amino acids. The CDR3 nucleotides read TGTGCCAGCAGCTCGCCCCGAGGGACGCAGTATTTT. The encoded protein is CASSSPRGTQYF.

This clonotype was found a few times. The chain carries TRBV5-1 and TRBJ1-1; no clear D. Germline V CDR1 and CDR2: SGHRS, YFSETQ. This CDR3 contains 13 residues. The ends were cut back, 2 bases at V and 3 bases at J, with 8 bases in the middle. The CDR3 here is CASSLSSDTEAFF. CDR3 nucleotides: TGCGCCAGCAGCTTATCCAGTGACACTGAAGCTTTCTTT. The full variable domain, rest sourced from reference TRBV5-1 and TRBJ1-1, is KAGVTQTPRYLIKTRGQQVTLSCSPISGHRSVSWYQQTPGQGLQFLFEYFSETQRNKGNFPGRFSGRQFSNSRSEMNVSTLELGDSALYLCASSLSSDTEAFFGQGTRLTVV.

This CDR3 reads CASSYSSYSDLNTEAFF. Here the CDR3 DNA reads TGTGCCAGCAGTTACTCGAGCTACTCAGATTTGAACACTGAAGCTTTCTTT. The V call is TRBV6-5, the J call TRBJ1-1; the D is unclear. Germline V CDR1 and CDR2: MNHEY, SVGAGI. V shed 0 bases and J shed 0 bases, with 14 bases lying between them. This CDR3 comprises 17 residues.

Ten or more counts support this clonotype. J is TRBJ2-1 and V is TRBV12-3 or TRBV12-4, with 9 positions matching TRBD2. The V gene end was trimmed by 5 bases and the J gene end by 7 bases; junction bases not matched to a gene: 9. This CDR3 contains 15 residues. The CDR3 here is CASSKGTSRGNEQFF. CDR3 in DNA: TGTGCCAGCAGTAAAGGGACTAGCAGAGGTAATGAGCAGTTCTTC.

This chain uses TRBV4-2 with TRBJ1-5, with D possibly being TRBD1 (5 bases). This CDR3 is 15 amino acids long. V gave up 1 base and J gave up 3 bases, with 10 bases separating them. Germline V gene lookup returns CDR1 LGHNA and CDR2 YNFKEQ. The CDR3 is CASSQVGQDNQPQHF. For the CDR3, the DNA is TGTGCCAGCAGCCAAGTGGGGCAGGACAATCAGCCCCAGCATTTT.

In its sample, this clonotype was seen a few times. The chain uses TRBV11-3 and TRBJ2-1; D might be TRBD1 or TRBD2, each matching 5 bases. The CDR3 has 16 amino acids. V was clipped by 6 bases and J by 0 bases, with 15 bases between them. Germline V gene lookup returns CDR1 SGHNT and CDR2 YENEEA. The CDR3 reads CASRVRVGSSYNEQFF. CDR3 bases: TGTGCCAGCAGGGTCAGGGTGGGGAGCTCCTACAATGAGCAGTTCTTC. The full variable domain, in which reference TRBV11-3 and TRBJ2-1 provide the parts outside the CDR3, is EAGVVQSPRYKIIEKKQPVAFWCNPISGHNTLYWYLQNLGQGPELLIRYENEEAVDDSQLPKDRFSAERLKGVDSTLKIQPAELGDSAVYLCASRVRVGSSYNEQFFGPGTRLTVL.

This clonotype has at least ten counts. V gene TRBV19 combines with J gene TRBJ1-1, with a weak D call TRBD1 (5 bases). The V end was cut by 0 bases, the J end by 1 base, with 21 bases between. The germline gives CDR1 LNHDA, CDR2 SQIVND (reference sequence). This CDR3 has 19 amino acids. In DNA form, the CDR3 reads TGTGCCAGTAGTATAGATCCGGGAACCACCTGGGGACGGAACACTGAAGCTTTCTTT. This translates into CASSIDPGTTWGRNTEAFF.

V is TRBV7-9 and J is TRBJ1-2; 9 bases agree with TRBD1. The CDR3 sequence is 14 residues long. The ends lost 4 bases at V and 6 bases at J; junction bases unmatched: 6. From germline, CDR1 is SEHNR and CDR2 FQNEAQ (reference sequence). CDR3 amino acids: CASSYTGTGNGYTF. The CDR3 coding sequence is TGTGCCAGCAGCTATACCGGGACAGGGAATGGCTACACCTTC.

V usage is TRBV28 and J usage is TRBJ1-4; 9 nucleotides line up with TRBD1. Per the germline V gene, CDR1 is MDHEN and CDR2 is SYDVKM. J was trimmed by 5 bases and V by 7 bases; bases with no gene match: 11. The CDR3 covers 16 residues. Here the CDR3 DNA reads TGTGCCAGCATGGGTCTACAGGGGGCGGGGAATGAAAAACTGTTTTTT. Protein: CASMGLQGAGNEKLFF.

The J gene is TRBJ2-6, the V gene TRBV12-3 or TRBV12-4, with D tentatively TRBD2 (5 bases). Trimming left V 3 bases short and J 4 bases short, with 10 bases between. The CDR3 length is 15 residues. Here the CDR3 reads CASSFGDGGANVLTF. In DNA, the CDR3 is TGTGCCAGCAGTTTCGGGGATGGAGGGGCCAACGTCCTGACTTTC.

Concerning this clonotype: One base away lies a much larger clone, so this may be a sequencing read error. The rearrangement uses TRBV7-8 and TRBJ1-1; a weak D match, TRBD1 (5 bases). The germline gives CDR1 SGHVS, CDR2 FQNEAQ. The CDR3 is made up of 14 amino acids. The CDR3 reads CASSPMGPNTKAFF. In DNA, the CDR3 is TGTGCCAGCAGCCCGATGGGACCGAACACTAAAGCTTTCTTT.

The rearrangement links TRBV2 to TRBJ2-1; no reliable D call. V lost 7 bases, J lost 8 bases, and 9 bases lay in between. This CDR3 contains 11 residues. Germline-derived CDR1 and CDR2 are SNHLY and FYNNEI. In DNA form, the CDR3 reads TGTGCCAGCACAACCCCGTATGAGCAGTTCTTC. This encodes CASTTPYEQFF.

The chain is built from TRBV12-3 or TRBV12-4 and TRBJ2-5, with TRBD2 identical over 10 bases. The CDR3 runs to 15 residues. V lost 3 bases, J lost 3 bases, and 4 bases stayed unmatched. Here the CDR3 DNA reads TGTGCCAGCAGTTTTAGAGGGACTAGCGAAGAGACCCAGTACTTC. This encodes CASSFRGTSEETQYF.

This clonotype was counted between two and nine times. The rearrangement links TRBV25-1 to TRBJ1-2; 7 bases map to TRBD1. The CDR3 loop spans 13 amino acids. Germline CDR1 and CDR2: MGHDK and SYGVNS. J gave up 9 bases and V 5 bases, and 9 bases lay outside the gene matches. As DNA, the CDR3 is TGTGCCAGCAGTTCAGGGGGACAGAAGAGCTACACCTTC. Amino acids: CASSSGGQKSYTF.

The chain joins TRBV5-1 to TRBJ2-5; no definite D call. The CDR3 is 14 residues long. Germline CDR1 and CDR2: SGHRS and YFSETQ. V was clipped by 1 base and J by 3 bases, with 10 bases between them. CDR3 region: CASSLSSTEETQYF. The CDR3 region has the DNA TGCGCCAGCAGCTTGAGTTCCACGGAAGAGACCCAGTACTTC.